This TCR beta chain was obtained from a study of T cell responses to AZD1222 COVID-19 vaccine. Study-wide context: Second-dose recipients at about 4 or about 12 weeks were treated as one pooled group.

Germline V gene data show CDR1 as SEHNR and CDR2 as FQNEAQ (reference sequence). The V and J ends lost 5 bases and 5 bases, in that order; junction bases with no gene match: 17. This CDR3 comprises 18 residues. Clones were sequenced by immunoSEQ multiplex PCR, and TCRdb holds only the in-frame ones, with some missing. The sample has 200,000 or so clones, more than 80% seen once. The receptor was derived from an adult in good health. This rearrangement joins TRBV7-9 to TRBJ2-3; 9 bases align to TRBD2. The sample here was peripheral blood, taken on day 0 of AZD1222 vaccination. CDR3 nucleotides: TGTGCCAGCAGCCCTTTAAGCACGGGGAGCGGGGGGAAAGATACGCAGTATTTT. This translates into CASSPLSTGSGGKDTQYF.